This TCR beta chain was sequenced in a study of T cells in Graves' hyperthyroidism and ophthalmopathy. In the case of this clonotype: Mismatch with germline at one junction end may stem from a read error.

It was RNA transcripts that yielded the amplified TCR beta CDR3 regions. In the first-round RT-PCR of the TCR CDR3, the HTBI primer set was used. TCRdb reprocessed the multiplex PCR reads with MiXCR, giving one entry per CDR3 protein. The data show hundreds of thousands of distinct CDR3 sequences, 38% seen once. Germline CDR1 is MGHRA and CDR2 is YSYEKL. CDR3 size: 16 residues. Stable Graves' hyperthyroidism denoted no ophthalmopathy progression over 18 months. Lactation, pregnancy, other autoimmune disease or uncontrolled infection led to exclusion of patients. Sequenced input: blood. This chain connects TRBV4-1 to TRBJ1-1; 7 nucleotides agree with TRBD1. The TCR sequence derives from a man between 18 and 29 years old with Graves' hyperthyroidism. CDR3 in DNA: TGTGCCAGCAGCCAAGCGGACAGGAAGTCTGAGACTGAAGCTTTCTTT. Protein sequence: CASSQADRKSETEAFF.